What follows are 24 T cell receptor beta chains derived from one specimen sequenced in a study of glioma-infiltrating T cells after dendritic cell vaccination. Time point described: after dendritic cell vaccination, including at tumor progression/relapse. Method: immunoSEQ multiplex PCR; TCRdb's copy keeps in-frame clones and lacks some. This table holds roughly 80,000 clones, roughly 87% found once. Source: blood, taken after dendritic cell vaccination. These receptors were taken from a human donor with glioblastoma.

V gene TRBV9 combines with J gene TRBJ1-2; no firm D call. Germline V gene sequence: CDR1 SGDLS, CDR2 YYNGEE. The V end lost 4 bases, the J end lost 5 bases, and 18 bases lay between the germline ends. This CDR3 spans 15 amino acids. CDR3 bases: TGTGCCAGCAGCTTCAACCGGGAGGACCTTTATGGCTACACCTTC. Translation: CASSFNREDLYGYTF.

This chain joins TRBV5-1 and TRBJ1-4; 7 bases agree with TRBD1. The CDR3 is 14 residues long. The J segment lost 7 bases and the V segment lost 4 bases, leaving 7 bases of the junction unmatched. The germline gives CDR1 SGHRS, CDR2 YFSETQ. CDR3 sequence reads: CASSLTGSAEKLFF. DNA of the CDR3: TGCGCCAGCAGCCTGACAGGGTCTGCTGAAAAACTGTTTTTT.

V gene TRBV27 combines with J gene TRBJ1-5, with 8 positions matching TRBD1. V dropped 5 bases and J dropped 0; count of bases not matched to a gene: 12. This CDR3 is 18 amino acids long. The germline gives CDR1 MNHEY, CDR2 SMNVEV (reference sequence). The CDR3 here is CASSTGQGGGYSNQPQHF. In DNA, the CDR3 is TGTGCCAGCAGTACCGGACAGGGTGGGGGATATAGCAATCAGCCCCAGCATTTT.

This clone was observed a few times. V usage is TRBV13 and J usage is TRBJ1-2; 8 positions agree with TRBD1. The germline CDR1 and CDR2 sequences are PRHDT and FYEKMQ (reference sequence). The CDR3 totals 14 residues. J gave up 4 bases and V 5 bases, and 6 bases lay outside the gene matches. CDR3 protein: CASSPDQGAYGYTF. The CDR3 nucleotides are TGTGCCAGCAGCCCCGACCAGGGGGCCTATGGCTACACCTTC.

CDR3 nucleotide sequence: TGCGCCAGCAGCGACCTAGGAGATACGCAGTATTTT. This gives the protein CASSDLGDTQYF. This sequence joins TRBV5-1 and TRBJ2-3; no reliable D call. The V and J ends lost 4 bases and 5 bases respectively, with 8 bases between them. The CDR3 is made up of 12 amino acids. The germline gives CDR1 SGHRS, CDR2 YFSETQ.

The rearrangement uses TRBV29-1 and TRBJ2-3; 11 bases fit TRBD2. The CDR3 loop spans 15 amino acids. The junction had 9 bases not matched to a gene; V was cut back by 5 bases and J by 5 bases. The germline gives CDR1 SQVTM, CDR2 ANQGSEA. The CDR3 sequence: CSVPTLAGGVDTQYF. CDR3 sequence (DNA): TGCAGCGTTCCAACTCTAGCGGGAGGTGTAGATACGCAGTATTTT.

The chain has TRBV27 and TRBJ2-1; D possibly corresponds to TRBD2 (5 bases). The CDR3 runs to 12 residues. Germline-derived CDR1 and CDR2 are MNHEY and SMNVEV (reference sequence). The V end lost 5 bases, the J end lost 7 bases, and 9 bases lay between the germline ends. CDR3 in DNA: TGTGCCAGCAGTCACGAGCGGAATGAGCAGTTCTTC. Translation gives CASSHERNEQFF.

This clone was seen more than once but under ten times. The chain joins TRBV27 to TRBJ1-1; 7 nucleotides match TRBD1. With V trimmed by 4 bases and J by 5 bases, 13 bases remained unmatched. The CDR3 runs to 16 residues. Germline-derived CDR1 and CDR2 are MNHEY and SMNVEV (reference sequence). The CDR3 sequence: CASSSPHRGAGTEAFF. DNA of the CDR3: TGTGCCAGCAGTTCCCCCCACAGGGGCGCTGGGACTGAAGCTTTCTTT.

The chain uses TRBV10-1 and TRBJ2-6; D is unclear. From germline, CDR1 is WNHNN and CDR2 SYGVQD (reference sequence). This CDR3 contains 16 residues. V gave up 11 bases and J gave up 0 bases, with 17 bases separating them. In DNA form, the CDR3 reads TGCGCCCGTTGTGAGAGCGAGGACTCTGGGGCCAACGTCCTGACTTTC. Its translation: CARCESEDSGANVLTF.

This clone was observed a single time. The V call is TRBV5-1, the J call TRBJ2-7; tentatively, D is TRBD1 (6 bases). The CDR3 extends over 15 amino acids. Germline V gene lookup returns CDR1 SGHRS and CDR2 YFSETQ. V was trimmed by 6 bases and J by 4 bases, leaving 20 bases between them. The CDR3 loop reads CASTLGQGRLYEQYF. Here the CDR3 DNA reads TGCGCCAGCACCCTGGGCCAGGGGCGATTATACGAGCAGTACTTC.

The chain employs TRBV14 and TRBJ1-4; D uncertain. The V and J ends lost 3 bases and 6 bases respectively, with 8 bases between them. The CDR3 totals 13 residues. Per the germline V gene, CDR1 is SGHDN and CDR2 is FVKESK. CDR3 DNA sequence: TGTGCCAGCAGCCAGATACGGTATGAAAAACTGTTTTTT. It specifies CASSQIRYEKLFF.

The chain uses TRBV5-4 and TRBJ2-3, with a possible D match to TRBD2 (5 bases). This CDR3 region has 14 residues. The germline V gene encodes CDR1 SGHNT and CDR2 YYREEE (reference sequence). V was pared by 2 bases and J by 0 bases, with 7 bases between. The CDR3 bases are TGTGCCAGCAGCTTCCGGACTAGCACAGATACGCAGTATTTT. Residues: CASSFRTSTDTQYF.

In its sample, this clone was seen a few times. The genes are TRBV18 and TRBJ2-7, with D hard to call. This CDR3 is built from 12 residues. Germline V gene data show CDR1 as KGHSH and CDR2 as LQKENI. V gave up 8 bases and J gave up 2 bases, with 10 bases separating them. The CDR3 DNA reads TGTGCCAGCGCCACTCAGGCCTACGAGCAGTACTTC. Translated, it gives CASATQAYEQYF.

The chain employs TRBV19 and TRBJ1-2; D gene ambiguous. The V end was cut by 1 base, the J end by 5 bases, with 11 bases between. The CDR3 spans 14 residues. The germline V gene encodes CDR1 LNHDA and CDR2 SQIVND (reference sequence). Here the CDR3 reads CASSIVGSLYGYTF. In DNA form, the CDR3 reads TGTGCCAGTAGTATAGTGGGCAGTTTATATGGCTACACCTTC.

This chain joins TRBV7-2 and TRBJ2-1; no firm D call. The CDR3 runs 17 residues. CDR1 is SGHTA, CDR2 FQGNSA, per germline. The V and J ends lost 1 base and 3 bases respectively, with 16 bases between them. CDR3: CASSLVGPSPGYNEQFF. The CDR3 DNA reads TGTGCCAGCAGCTTAGTAGGTCCATCGCCGGGCTACAATGAGCAGTTCTTC. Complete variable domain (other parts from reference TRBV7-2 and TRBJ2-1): GAGVSQSPSNKVTEKGKDVELRCDPISGHTALYWYRQSLGQGLEFLIYFQGNSAPDKSGLPSDRFSAERTGGSVSTLTIQRTQQEDSAVYLCASSLVGPSPGYNEQFFGPGTRLTVL.

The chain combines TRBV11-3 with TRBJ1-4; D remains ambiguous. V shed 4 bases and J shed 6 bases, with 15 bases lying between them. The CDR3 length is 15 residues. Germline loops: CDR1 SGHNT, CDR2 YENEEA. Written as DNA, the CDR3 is TGTGCCAGCAGCTCCTTCGGGCAGCGGGATGAAAAACTGTTTTTT. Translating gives CASSSFGQRDEKLFF.

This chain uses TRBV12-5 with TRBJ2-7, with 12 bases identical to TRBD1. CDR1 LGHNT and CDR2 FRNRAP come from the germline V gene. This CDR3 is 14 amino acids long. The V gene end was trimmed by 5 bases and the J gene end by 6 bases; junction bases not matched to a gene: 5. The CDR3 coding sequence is TGTGCTAGTGGTCCTCGGGACAGGGGGCCCGAGCAGTACTTC. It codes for CASGPRDRGPEQYF.

In DNA, the CDR3 is TGCGCCAGCAGCTTGGAGGGGGAGGGCTACAATGAGCAGTTCTTC. Residues: CASSLEGEGYNEQFF. V gene TRBV5-1 combines with J gene TRBJ2-1; D possibly corresponds to TRBD2 (7 bases). Germline values: CDR1 SGHRS, CDR2 YFSETQ. V was cut by 0 bases and J by 3 bases, with 10 bases left in between. This CDR3 region has 15 residues. Filled out from reference TRBV5-1 and TRBJ2-1, the complete variable domain reads KAGVTQTPRYLIKTRGQQVTLSCSPISGHRSVSWYQQTPGQGLQFLFEYFSETQRNKGNFPGRFSGRQFSNSRSEMNVSTLELGDSALYLCASSLEGEGYNEQFFGPGTRLTVL.

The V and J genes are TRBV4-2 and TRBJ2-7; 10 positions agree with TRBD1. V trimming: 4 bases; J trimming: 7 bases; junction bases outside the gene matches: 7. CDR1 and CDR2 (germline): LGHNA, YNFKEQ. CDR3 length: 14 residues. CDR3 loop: CASSRGQGVWEQYF. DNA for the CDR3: TGTGCCAGCAGCCGCGGACAGGGGGTTTGGGAGCAGTACTTC.

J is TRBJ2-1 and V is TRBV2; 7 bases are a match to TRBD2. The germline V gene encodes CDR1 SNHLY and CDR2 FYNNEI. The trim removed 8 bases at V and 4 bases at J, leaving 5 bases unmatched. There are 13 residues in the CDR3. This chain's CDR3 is CASGLAEYNEQFF. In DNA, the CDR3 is TGTGCCAGCGGGCTAGCGGAATACAATGAGCAGTTCTTC.

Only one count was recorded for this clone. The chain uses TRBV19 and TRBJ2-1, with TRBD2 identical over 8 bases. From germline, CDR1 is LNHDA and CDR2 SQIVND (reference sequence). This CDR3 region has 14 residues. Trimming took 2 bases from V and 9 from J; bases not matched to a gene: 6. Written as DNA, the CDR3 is TGTGCCAGTAGTATAAACGGGGGGGCCGTTGAGCAGTTCTTC. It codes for CASSINGGAVEQFF.

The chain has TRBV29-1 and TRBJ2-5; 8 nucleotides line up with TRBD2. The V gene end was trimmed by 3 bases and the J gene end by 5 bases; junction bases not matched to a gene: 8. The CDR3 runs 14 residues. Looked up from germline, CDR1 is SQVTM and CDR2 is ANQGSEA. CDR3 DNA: TGCAGCGTTGACGGGGGGGCCAAAATTGAGACCCAGTACTTC. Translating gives CSVDGGAKIETQYF. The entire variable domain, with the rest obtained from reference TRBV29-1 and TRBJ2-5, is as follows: SAVISQKPSRDICQRGTSLTIQCQVDSQVTMMFWYRQQPGQSLTLIATANQGSEATYESGFVIDKFPISRPNLTFSTLTVSNMSPEDSSIYLCSVDGGAKIETQYFGPGTRLLVL.

CDR3: CASSRLAGRYNEQFF. The CDR3 nucleotides are TGTGCCAGCAGCCGACTAGCGGGACGGTACAATGAGCAGTTCTTC. The rearrangement joins TRBV14 to TRBJ2-1, with TRBD2 matching 11 bases. The CDR3 runs 15 residues. Germline assignment: CDR1 SGHDN and CDR2 FVKESK. V trimming: 4 bases; J trimming: 4 bases; junction bases outside the gene matches: 3.

CDR3 sequence (DNA): TGCAGCGTTGAGTGGCAGGGGGCGAGTGAGACCCAGTACTTC. Protein sequence: CSVEWQGASETQYF. The genes are TRBV29-1 and TRBJ2-5, with 8 bases that match TRBD1. CDR3 length: 14 amino acids. The germline gives CDR1 SQVTM, CDR2 ANQGSEA. V gave up 3 bases and J gave up 5 bases; unmatched junction bases: 8.